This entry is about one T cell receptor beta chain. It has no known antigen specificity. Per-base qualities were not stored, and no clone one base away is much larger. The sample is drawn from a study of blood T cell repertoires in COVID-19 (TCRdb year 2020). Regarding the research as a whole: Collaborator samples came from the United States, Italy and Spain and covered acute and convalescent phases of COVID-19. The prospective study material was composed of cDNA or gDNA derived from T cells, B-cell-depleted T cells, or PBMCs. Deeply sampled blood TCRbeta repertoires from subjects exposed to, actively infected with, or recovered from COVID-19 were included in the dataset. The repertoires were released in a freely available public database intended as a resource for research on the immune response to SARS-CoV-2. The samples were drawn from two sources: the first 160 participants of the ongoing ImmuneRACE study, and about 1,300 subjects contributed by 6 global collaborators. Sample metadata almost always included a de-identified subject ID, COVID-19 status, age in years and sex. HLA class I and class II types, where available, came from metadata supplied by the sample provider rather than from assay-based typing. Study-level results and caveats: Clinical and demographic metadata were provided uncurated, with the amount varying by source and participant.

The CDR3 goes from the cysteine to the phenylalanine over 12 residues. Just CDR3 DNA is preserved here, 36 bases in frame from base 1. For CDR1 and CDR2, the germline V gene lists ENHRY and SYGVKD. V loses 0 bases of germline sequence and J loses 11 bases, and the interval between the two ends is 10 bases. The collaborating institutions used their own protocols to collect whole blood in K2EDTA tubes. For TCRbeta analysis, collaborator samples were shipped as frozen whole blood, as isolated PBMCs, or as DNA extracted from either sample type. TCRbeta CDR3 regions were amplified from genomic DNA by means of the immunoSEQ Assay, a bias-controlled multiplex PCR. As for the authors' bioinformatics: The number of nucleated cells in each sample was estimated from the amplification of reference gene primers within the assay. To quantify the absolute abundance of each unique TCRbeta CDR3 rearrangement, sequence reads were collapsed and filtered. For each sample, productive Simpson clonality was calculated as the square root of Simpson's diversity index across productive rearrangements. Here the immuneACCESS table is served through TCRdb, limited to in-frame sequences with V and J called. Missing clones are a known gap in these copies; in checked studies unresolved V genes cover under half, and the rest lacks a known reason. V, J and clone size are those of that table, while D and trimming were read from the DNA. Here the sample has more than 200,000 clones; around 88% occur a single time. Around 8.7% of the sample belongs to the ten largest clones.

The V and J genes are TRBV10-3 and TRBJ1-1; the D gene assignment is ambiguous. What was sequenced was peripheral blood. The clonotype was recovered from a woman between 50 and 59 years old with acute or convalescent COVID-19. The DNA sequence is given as TGTGCCATCAGTGAGTCGGTTAGCGGGGCTTTCTTT. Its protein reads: CAISESVSGAFF.